This TCR beta chain is from a study of CD8 T cells in ankylosing spondylitis. TCRdb re-derived calls from the 5' RACE reads in MiXCR, one entry per CDR3 protein. In the table there are hundreds of thousands of distinct CDR3 sequences, more than 9.5% of which are singletons. Overall study findings and caveats: Ankylosing spondylitis blood seemed to carry a telltale TCR beta motif made of seven or eight highly homologous variants.

Concerning this clonotype itself: Its antigen is not known.

The V end lost 5 bases, the J end lost 0 bases, and 11 bases lay between the germline ends. The CDR3 has 16 amino acids. Looked up from germline, CDR1 is MNHEY and CDR2 is SVGAGI. Material for sequencing was blood, either unsorted or a sorted T cell fraction (not recorded which). The TCR originated in a male donor with ankylosing spondylitis. The chain has TRBV6-5 and TRBJ2-6; no definite D call. The CDR3 loop is CASSHETSSGANVLTF. The CDR3, as DNA: TGTGCCAGCAGTCACGAAACGAGCTCTGGGGCCAACGTCCTGACTTTC.